The clone carrying this T cell receptor (beta chain) was detected a few times. What it recognizes is unknown. This sample is part of a study of T-cell memory formation after mild COVID-19. Whole-study findings and limits: Memory cells collected pre-infection included some clones that later responded, suggesting cross-reactive memory joined.

Barcoded TCR alpha and TCR beta cDNA libraries with UMIs came from 5'RACE using constant-segment primers. TCRdb called the 5' RACE reads again in MiXCR, with one record for every CDR3 protein. This table has 380,000 or so distinct CDR3 sequences, approximately 15% appearing once. This CDR3 is built from 14 residues. V was trimmed by 2 bases and J by 0 bases, leaving 5 bases between them. The source material was PBMCs or a T cell subset sorted from them (not recorded which). This sequence joins TRBV12-3 or TRBV12-4 and TRBJ2-4; D is unclear. This sequence originates from a young man who had mild COVID-19 (a few samples of this study predate the infection). Cell type and time point are not known. As DNA, the CDR3 is TGTGCCAGCAGTTTACAGCTAGCCAAAAACATTCAGTACTTC. Translation gives CASSLQLAKNIQYF.